This T cell receptor (beta chain) was sequenced during a study of shared clonotypes between healthy human individuals. About the study: Every donor yielded three CD4 naive, three CD4 memory, two CD8 naive and one CD8 memory plate.

Germline CDR1 MDHEN, CDR2 SYDVKM. There are 15 residues in the CDR3. V was clipped by 5 bases and J by 1 base; unmatched bases: 5. Splitting of each subset's genomic DNA was done evenly across several immunoSEQ plates. The protocol was immunoSEQ multiplex PCR, while the TCRdb copy is restricted to in-frame clones and leaves out a portion. The sample consists of some 1,100,000 clones, about four fifths of them appearing once. The source of this sequence is a man aged 18 to 29 in good health. Some clones in this sample may be carry-over from other donors' samples. The V gene is TRBV28, the J gene TRBJ2-1; 7 bases map to TRBD2. Material: memory CD4+ T cells from PBMCs. Subset in this sample: CD45RA-negative fraction. The CDR3 is CASSAGRGSYNEQFF. The CDR3 coding sequence is TGTGCCAGCAGTGCGGGGCGGGGGTCCTACAATGAGCAGTTCTTC.